This T cell receptor beta chain was sequenced for a study of T cells in Graves' hyperthyroidism and ophthalmopathy. Stability of Graves' hyperthyroidism was defined as absent ophthalmopathy progression within 18 months. Overall study findings and caveats: It was a median approximately six months before onset that the model predicted ophthalmopathy.

The germline gives CDR1 MNHEY, CDR2 SVGEGT. V was clipped by 0 bases and J by 1 base; unmatched bases: 4. This CDR3 has 16 amino acids. This clonotype has a handful of counts. Its antigen is currently unknown. Amplification targeted TCR beta CDR3 regions from RNA transcripts. The study used the HTBI primer set for a first-round RT-PCR of the TCR CDR3. TCRdb redid the calling of the multiplex PCR reads with MiXCR, one entry per CDR3 protein. This table holds under 400,000 distinct CDR3 sequences, 15% to 20% found once. J is TRBJ2-3 and V is TRBV6-2 or TRBV6-3; 7 bases are a match to TRBD1. What was sequenced was blood. This TCR was sampled from a woman aged 45-59 years with Graves' hyperthyroidism. CDR3 in amino acids: CASSYSWTGGTDTQYF. CDR3 sequence (DNA): TGTGCCAGCAGTTACTCCTGGACAGGTGGCACAGATACGCAGTATTTT.